This TCR beta chain was sequenced for a study of shared clonotypes between healthy human individuals. Germline values: CDR1 SGHTS, CDR2 YDEGEE. The CDR3 contains 15 residues. Assay used: immunoSEQ multiplex PCR; TCRdb lists only in-frame clones, some missing. The table shows 980,000 or so clones, with more than 75% occurring only once. For this clone: A junction end diverges from the germline sequence, so it may reflect a read error.

Material: memory CD4+ T cells sorted from blood. The subset: CD45RA-negative fraction. The chain has TRBV5-8 and TRBJ1-2; D possibly corresponds to TRBD1 (6 bases). This sequence was found in a man aged 18 to 29 in good health. In nucleotides, the CDR3 is TGTGCCAGCAGGTTGGGCAGGGGACCCACCTATGGCTACACCTTC. Translating gives CASRLGRGPTYGYTF.